The source of this TCR beta chain is a study of T cell clusters in autoimmune cytopenias. One tube held mixed TRB-A and TRB-B primer pools for touch-down PCR. With the multiplex PCR reads reprocessed, TCRdb shows one record per CDR3 protein and no DNA. The sample totals about 6,300 distinct CDR3 sequences. The germline CDR1 and CDR2 sequences are GTSNPN and SVGIG (reference sequence). The CDR3 has 14 amino acids. Each sample's input was 250 ng genomic DNA, 38,000 or so genome equivalents. The data also belong to a second study, concerning T cell repertoires in aging, cancer and after chemotherapy.

Source material: peripheral blood. This clonotype originated in a human donor in good health. The chain uses TRBV30 and TRBJ2-7. The CDR3 region is CAWSVGLDRDEQYF. Full variable domain (outside the CDR3, taken from reference TRBV30 and TRBJ2-7): SQTIHQWPATLVQPVGSPLSLECTVEGTSNPNLYWYRQAAGRGLQLLFYSVGIGQISSEVPQNLSASRPQDRQFILSSKKLLLSDSGFYLCAWSVGLDRDEQYFGPGTRLTVT.